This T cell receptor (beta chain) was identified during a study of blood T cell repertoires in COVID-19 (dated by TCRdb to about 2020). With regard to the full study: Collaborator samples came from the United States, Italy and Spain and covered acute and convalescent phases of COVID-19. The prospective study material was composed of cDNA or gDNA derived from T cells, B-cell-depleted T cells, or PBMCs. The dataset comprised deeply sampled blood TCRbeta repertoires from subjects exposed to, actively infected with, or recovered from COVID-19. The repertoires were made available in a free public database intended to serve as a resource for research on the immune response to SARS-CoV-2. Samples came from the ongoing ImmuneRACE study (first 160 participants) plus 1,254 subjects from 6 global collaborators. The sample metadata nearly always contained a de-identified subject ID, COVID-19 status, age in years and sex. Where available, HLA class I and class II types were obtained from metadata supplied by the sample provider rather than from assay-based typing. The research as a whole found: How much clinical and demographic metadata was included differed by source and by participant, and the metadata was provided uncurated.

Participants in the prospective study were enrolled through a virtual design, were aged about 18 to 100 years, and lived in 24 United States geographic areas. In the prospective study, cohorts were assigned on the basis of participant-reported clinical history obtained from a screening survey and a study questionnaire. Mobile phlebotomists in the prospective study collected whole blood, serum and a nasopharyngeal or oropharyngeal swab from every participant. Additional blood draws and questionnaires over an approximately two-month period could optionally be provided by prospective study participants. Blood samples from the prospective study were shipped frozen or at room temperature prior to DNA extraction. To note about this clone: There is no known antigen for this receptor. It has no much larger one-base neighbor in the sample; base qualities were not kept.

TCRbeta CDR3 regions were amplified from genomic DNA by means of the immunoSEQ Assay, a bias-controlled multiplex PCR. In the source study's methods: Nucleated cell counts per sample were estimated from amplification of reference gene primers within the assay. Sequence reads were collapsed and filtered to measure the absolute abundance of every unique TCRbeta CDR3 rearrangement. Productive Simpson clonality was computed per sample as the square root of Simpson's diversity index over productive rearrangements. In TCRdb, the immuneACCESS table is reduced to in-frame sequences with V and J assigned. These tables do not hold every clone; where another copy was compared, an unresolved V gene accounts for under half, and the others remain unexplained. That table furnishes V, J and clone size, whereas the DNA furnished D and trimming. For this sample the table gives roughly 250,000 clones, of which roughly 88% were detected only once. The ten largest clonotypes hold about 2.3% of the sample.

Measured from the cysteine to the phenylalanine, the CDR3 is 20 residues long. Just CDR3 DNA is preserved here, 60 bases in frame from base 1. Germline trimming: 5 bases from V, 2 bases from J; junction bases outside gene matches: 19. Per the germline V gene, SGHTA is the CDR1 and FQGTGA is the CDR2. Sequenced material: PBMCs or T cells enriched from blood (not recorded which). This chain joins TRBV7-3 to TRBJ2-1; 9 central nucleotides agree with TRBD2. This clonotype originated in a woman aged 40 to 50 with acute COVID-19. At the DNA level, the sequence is TGTGCCAGCAGCCTTAAGCCTAGCGGGACGCAAAGGAGCCCCTACAATGAGCAGTTCTTC. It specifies CASSLKPSGTQRSPYNEQFF. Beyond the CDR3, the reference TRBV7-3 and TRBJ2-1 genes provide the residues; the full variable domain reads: GAGVSQTPSNKVTEKGKYVELRCDPISGHTALYWYRQSLGQGPEFLIYFQGTGAADDSGLPNDRFFAVRPEGSVSTLKIQRTERGDSAVYLCASSLKPSGTQRSPYNEQFFGPGTRLTVL.